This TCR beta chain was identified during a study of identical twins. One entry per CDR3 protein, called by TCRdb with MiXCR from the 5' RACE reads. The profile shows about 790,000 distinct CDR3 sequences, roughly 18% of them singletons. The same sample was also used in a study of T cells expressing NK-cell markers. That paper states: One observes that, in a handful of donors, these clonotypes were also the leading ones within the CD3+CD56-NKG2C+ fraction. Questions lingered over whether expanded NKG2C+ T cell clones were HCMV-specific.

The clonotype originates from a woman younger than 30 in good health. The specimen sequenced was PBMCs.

The chain's CDR3 is CASSPGRSTGELFF. As DNA, the CDR3 is TGTGCCAGCAGTCCGGGTCGGAGCACCGGGGAGCTGTTTTTT. The chain has TRBV6-2 or TRBV6-3 and TRBJ2-2; D gene ambiguous. V lost 5 bases and J lost 4, with 11 bases in between. Germline CDR1 and CDR2: MNHEY and SVGEGT. The CDR3 totals 14 residues.